Presented here are 4 T cell receptor beta chains from one specimen sequenced in a study of T-cell memory formation after mild COVID-19 (dated by TCRdb to the early 2020s). The library was made by 5' RACE. Instrument used: Illumina NovaSeq 6000. The public reads were reprocessed in TCRdb via fastp at Q25 and MiXCR, keeping in-frame beta chains. One record per CDR3 amino acid sequence lists the most common genes and DNA. Here the sample has about 440,000 distinct CDR3 sequences; about 19% occur a single time. Together, the top ten hold around 9.2% of the sample. Sequencing was carried out using PBMCs or a T cell subset sorted from them (not recorded which). The source is an adult woman who had mild COVID-19 (a few samples of this study predate the infection). The sample titles of this study are shuffled in the database, so cell type and time point are left out; the donor was told from shared clones.

The chain has TRBV4-2 and TRBJ1-4, with 7 bases matching TRBD1. The CDR3 totals 16 residues. J was trimmed by 5 bases and V by 1 base; bases with no gene match: 7. CDR1 LGHNA and CDR2 YNFKEQ come from the germline V gene. In nucleotides, the CDR3 is TGTGCCAGCAGCCAAGGTTCAGGGACAGAGAATGAAAAACTGTTTTTT. It yields the protein CASSQGSGTENEKLFF.

The V call is TRBV10-3, the J call TRBJ2-1; D is ambiguous. The germline V gene has CDR1 ENHRY and CDR2 SYGVKD. The CDR3 is made up of 13 amino acids. Trimming removed 7 bases at V and 1 base at J, with 8 bases between. CDR3 sequence: CAITQESYNEQFF. In DNA form, the CDR3 reads TGTGCCATCACCCAGGAATCCTACAATGAGCAGTTCTTC.

This clonotype came up a few times. The chain couples TRBV4-2 to TRBJ2-7, with D unresolved. V was pared by 2 bases and J by 4 bases, with 12 bases between. Germline V gives CDR1 LGHNA, CDR2 YNFKEQ. CDR3 size: 14 residues. DNA for the CDR3: TGTGCCAGCAGCCAACCCCCCCAGTCGTACGAGCAGTACTTC. It specifies CASSQPPQSYEQYF.

The J gene is TRBJ2-3, the V gene TRBV15, with 8 bases aligning to TRBD2. The V and J ends lost 0 bases and 8 bases, in that order; junction bases with no gene match: 10. Germline lookup yields CDR1 LNHNV and CDR2 YYDKDF (reference sequence). The CDR3 runs 16 residues. CDR3 sequence: CATSRERAGVHGTQYF. DNA for the CDR3: TGTGCCACCAGCAGAGAGCGAGCGGGAGTACACGGTACGCAGTATTTT.